Given below is one T cell receptor beta chain in context. What this receptor recognizes is not known. The input lacks base qualities; no much larger clone sits a single base away. The CDR3 holds 11 amino acids from the cysteine to the phenylalanine. Only CDR3 DNA is held: 33 bases, read in frame from base 1. A distance of 6 bases separates the germline ends of V and J, which lose 4 bases and 4 bases respectively. Based on the germline V gene, the CDR1 and CDR2 sequences are SGHDT and YYEEEE. This sample was taken from a study of CD8+ T cells in alopecia areata listed by TCRdb under 2018. In the study overall: Treated patients were enrolled in an open-label pilot trial of oral tofacitinib, 5 to 10 mg twice daily, for moderate-to-severe alopecia areata. Tofacitinib was given for 6 to 18 months, followed by 6 months of follow-up off drug to assess delayed response and recurrence. In treated patients, disease severity was measured using the SALT score, which gives the percentage of scalp surface area affected. The study used high-throughput TCRbeta sequencing to examine T cell clonal expansion in alopecia areata, in both the C3H/HeJ mouse model and human patients. On the human side, TCRbeta sequencing was run on scalp tissue and on sorted CD4+ and CD8+ peripheral blood T cells from healthy controls and from alopecia areata patients with either patchy or totalis/universalis disease. Patients on tofacitinib were biopsied at baseline and after 4 and 24 weeks of treatment, and several of the patients also had a later scalp biopsy. Scalp clonality was compared across normal scalp (n=4), patchy alopecia areata scalp (n=8), and alopecia totalis/universalis scalp (n=8). RNA was extracted with the PAXgene miRNA kit for fixed scalp, the miRNeasy kit for PBMCs, and the RNeasy kit for mouse skin. immunoSEQ multiplex PCR using 35 Vbeta forward primers and 13 Jbeta reverse primers was used to amplify TCRbeta CDR3 regions. Study-level results and caveats: Scalp clonality and the number of expanded CD8+ clones among the top 100 scalp clones were significantly decreased by tofacitinib. Because the treated cohort was small and had just a single nonresponder, larger studies are needed to establish links between baseline CD8+ expansion and response. Lesional scalp, especially in alopecia totalis/universalis, showed higher clonality and more expanded CD8+ clones than normal scalp, suggesting antigenic drive. Scalp TCR repertoire analysis is complicated because resident alphabeta T cells in normal human skin are also sequenced, whereas mouse skin is dominated by gammadelta T cells. Many expanded lesional clones persisted in scalp and blood during tofacitinib treatment, which may partly explain relapse after stopping treatment. TCR sequences shared between patients were less clear than in mice, possibly partly because of HLA diversity in the patient population.

The library was made by the immunoSEQ multiplex PCR assay. To provide template for TCR sequencing, every sample had RNA extracted and reverse transcribed into cDNA. First-strand cDNA was synthesized with SuperScript III using a 2:1 mix of oligo-dT and random hexamers. A synthetic immune receptor repertoire was used to gauge amplification bias, and whatever bias remained was removed computationally. Under the source paper's analysis protocol: After raw reads were preprocessed to remove errors, the CDR3 was defined following IMGT conventions as running from the conserved cysteine to phenylalanine. To get clonality, Shannon entropy was normalized by log2 of the number of productive unique TCRs and the result was subtracted from 1. Whether each scalp clone was CD4 or CD8 was inferred by checking scalp TCRbeta sequences against the CD4 and CD8 repertoires from sorted blood. The table was pulled from immuneACCESS by TCRdb, which kept in-frame rearrangements only. Such tables lose some clones; where checked, under half of the loss comes from unresolved V genes, and the rest has no known cause. D and trimming were read from the DNA, whereas the V and J calls and clone size are those reported in that table. The sample table records about 210,000 clones; roughly 64% of these occur just once. The ten largest clones take up more than 3.5% of the sample.

What the time point label conveys for this sample: around 29 days on oral tofacitinib. This specimen's treatment or condition label, interpreted: oral pan-JAK inhibitor, 5-10 mg twice daily. Lesional scalp punch biopsies and peripheral blood were obtained from alopecia areata patients. PBMCs were isolated by density centrifugation and stained for CD3, CD4 and CD8, after which CD4+ and CD8+ T cells were sorted on a FACSAria. This clonotype was obtained from a human donor with alopecia areata. The V gene is TRBV5-6 and the J gene is TRBJ2-7; the D gene cannot be named for sure. Sample: CD4+ T cells sorted from blood, taken at week 4, from a patient treated with tofacitinib. The nucleotides read TGTGCCAGCAGCGTAGGTTACGAGCAGTACTTC. It encodes CASSVGYEQYF.